This T cell receptor (beta chain) stems from a study of cytomegalovirus exposure and HLA in healthy donors. Regarding the study as a whole: An analysis done earlier found most TCR beta V segments productive about 87% or about 30% of the time. Rare TCR sequences predominated, though certain public TCRs were found in many donors. When a later analysis was performed, an Asian-associated ancestry cluster reportedly had fewer N-insertions than the approximately 680-donor mean.

The CDR3 is 11 residues long. Germline CDR1 and CDR2: SGHDN and FVKESK. The V gene lost 1 base and the J gene lost 9 bases, with 7 bases spanning the gap. Primers included in the PCR were 60 Vbeta and 13 Jbeta primers. The authors' processing: The authors later counted around 80 million unique TCR beta chains, roughly 11 million of them shared. Assay: immunoSEQ multiplex PCR; the TCRdb copy retains only in-frame clones and omits some. Clone size and V and J calls were adopted from that table, with D and trimming inferred from the DNA. Of some 140,000 clones detected, approximately 80% appear once; the ten largest clones hold around 2%. As to this clone: Its antigen remains unknown.

The receptor's source is a man aged 25 to 40 in good health and CMV-seronegative. Material: PBMCs. The chain recombines TRBV14 with TRBJ2-7; TRBD1 might be the D (5 bases). CDR3 residues: CASSQGGAQYF. For the CDR3, the DNA is TGTGCCAGCAGCCAAGGGGGCGCGCAGTACTTC.